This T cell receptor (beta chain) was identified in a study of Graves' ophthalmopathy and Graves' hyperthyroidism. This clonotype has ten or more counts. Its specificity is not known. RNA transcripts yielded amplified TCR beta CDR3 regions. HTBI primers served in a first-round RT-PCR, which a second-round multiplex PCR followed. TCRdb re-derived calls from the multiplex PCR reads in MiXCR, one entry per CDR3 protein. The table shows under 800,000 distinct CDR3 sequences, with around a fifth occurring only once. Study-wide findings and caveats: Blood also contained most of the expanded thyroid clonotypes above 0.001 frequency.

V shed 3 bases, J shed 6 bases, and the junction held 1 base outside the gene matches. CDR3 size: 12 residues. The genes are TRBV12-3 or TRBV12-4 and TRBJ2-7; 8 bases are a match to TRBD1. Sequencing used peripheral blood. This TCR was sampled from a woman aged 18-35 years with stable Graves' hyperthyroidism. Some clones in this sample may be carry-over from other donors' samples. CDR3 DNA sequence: TGTGCCAGCAGTTTGGGACAGGTCGAGCAGTACTTC. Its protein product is CASSLGQVEQYF.